A selection of T cell receptor beta chains follows, all from one sample in a study of T cells in tumors after PD-1 blockade. The protocol was immunoSEQ multiplex PCR, while the TCRdb copy is restricted to in-frame clones and leaves out a portion. This repertoire shows tens of thousands of clones, 73% found once; its top ten account for roughly 37%. Specimen: PBMCs, collected after anti-PD-1 treatment. All receptors derive from a human donor with basal cell carcinoma. Each CDR3 is given with its conserved first and last residue. Fields, in order: J gene, clone size, D gene, V gene, CDR3 DNA, CDR3 protein. A D gene is named only where the DNA matches it firmly. Part of the rows lack a size; the others show once, few, many or a class for expanded clones.

TRBJ1-2 | NA | NA | TRBV2 | TGTGCCAGCAGTGAAGGGGCGACAAGGACCACCTTC | CASSEGATRTTF
TRBJ2-1 | NA | NA | TRBV7-2 | TGTGCCAGCAGCTATTGGAGGCCTTCGGGAGACAATGAGCAGTTCTTC | CASSYWRPSGDNEQFF
TRBJ2-7 | NA | NA | TRBV29-1 | TGCAGCGTTGAAGTCACAGGCTACGAGCAGTACTTC | CSVEVTGYEQYF
TRBJ1-5 | NA | NA | TRBV21-1 | TGTGCCAGCAGCCCTGACAGGGGAATATCAGGGGGGTATCAGCCCCAGCATTTT | CASSPDRGISGGYQPQHF
TRBJ2-2 | NA | TRBD1 | TRBV7-9 | TGTGCCAGCAGACCCGGGACAGCGAACACCGGGGAGCTGTTTTTT | CASRPGTANTGELFF
TRBJ1-1 | NA | NA | TRBV7-2 | TGTGCCAGCAGCTTAGGGATCGGTGGGGAAGCTTTCTTT | CASSLGIGGEAFF
TRBJ2-7 | NA | NA | TRBV12-3/TRBV12-4 | TGTGCCAGCAGCGTGGGGGTCTCCTACGAGCAGTACTTC | CASSVGVSYEQYF
TRBJ2-3 | few | TRBD1 | TRBV14 | TGTGCCAGCAGCCAAGGGGACAGGGTGTGGACAGATACGCAGTATTTT | CASSQGDRVWTDTQYF
TRBJ1-1 | NA | NA | TRBV7-8 | TGTGCCAGCAGCTTAAATATGGATACTGAAGCTTTCTTT | CASSLNMDTEAFF
TRBJ1-2 | NA | TRBD1 | TRBV9 | TGTGCCAGCAGCGCCCTGACAGGGAAGGGTGGCTACACCTTC | CASSALTGKGGYTF
TRBJ1-6 | NA | NA | TRBV30 | TGTGCCTGGGGGGGACAACCCGCCCCGAATTCACCCCTCCACTTT | CAWGGQPAPNSPLHF
TRBJ1-4 | NA | NA | TRBV30 | TGTGCCTGGAAAGGAGTAGGGAAGGTTGAAAAACTGTTTTTT | CAWKGVGKVEKLFF
TRBJ1-1 | NA | NA | TRBV5-6 | TGTGCCAGCAGCCGCGACAAAAACACTGAAGCTTTCTTT | CASSRDKNTEAFF
TRBJ1-5 | few | NA | TRBV2 | TGTGCCAGCAGTGAATCGGGTTATCAGCCCCAGCATTTT | CASSESGYQPQHF
TRBJ2-7 | NA | NA | TRBV5-1 | TGCGCCAGCAGCTTTGAGGCCTATAGTAGCGAGCAGTACTTC | CASSFEAYSSEQYF
TRBJ2-6 | NA | NA | TRBV5-1 | TGCGCCAGCAGCTTGGAAGGGACCTCTGGGGCCAACGTCCTGACTTTC | CASSLEGTSGANVLTF
TRBJ2-1 | NA | NA | TRBV30 | TGTGCCTGGACCCCCCGCGGGACTGACTACAATGAGCAGTTCTTC | CAWTPRGTDYNEQFF
TRBJ1-2 | few | NA | TRBV6-5 | TGTGCCAGCAGTTACTCAGGCAGGGGCCGGGAGGACGGCTACACCTTC | CASSYSGRGREDGYTF
TRBJ2-1 | NA | NA | TRBV7-2 | TGTGCCAGCAGCTTAGAAGGGAACCCCTACAATGAGCAGTTCTTC | CASSLEGNPYNEQFF
TRBJ2-1 | NA | NA | TRBV6-5 | TGTGCCAGCAGCTTTAGGGGTGAGCAGTTCTTC | CASSFRGEQFF
TRBJ1-6 | few | NA | TRBV6-4 | TGTGCCAGCAGTGCAGGGAGGGATCAGGCCCTCCACTTT | CASSAGRDQALHF
TRBJ2-5 | NA | TRBD1 | TRBV19 | TGTGCCAGTAGTCTACGGACAGGGGCCTACCAAGAGACCCAGTACTTC | CASSLRTGAYQETQYF
TRBJ2-5 | few | TRBD2 | TRBV15 | TGTGCCACCAGCTCGAACCGGCTAGCGGGGACCCAGTACTTC | CATSSNRLAGTQYF
TRBJ1-3 | NA | NA | TRBV28 | TGTGCCAGCAAACCATTTTTGTCTGGAAACACCATATATTTT | CASKPFLSGNTIYF
TRBJ1-3 | NA | NA | TRBV19 | TGTGCCAGTAGTATAGCCAGGGGCAACTCTGGAAACACCATATATTTT | CASSIARGNSGNTIYF
TRBJ2-2 | NA | NA | TRBV7-6 | TGTGCCAGCAGCTTAGAGTTAGGGGAGCTGTTTTTT | CASSLELGELFF
TRBJ1-1 | NA | TRBD1 | TRBV27 | TGTGCCAGCAGTTTTGGACAGGGAGGGGTCGGCACTGAAGCTTTCTTT | CASSFGQGGVGTEAFF
TRBJ2-5 | NA | NA | TRBV10-1 | TGCGCCAGCACCCCAGGGGGGTTCCAAGAGACCCAGTACTTC | CASTPGGFQETQYF
TRBJ2-5 | NA | NA | TRBV28 | TGTGCCAGCAGTTTAACGGGAGAGACCCAGTACTTC | CASSLTGETQYF
TRBJ2-6 | NA | NA | TRBV5-4 | TGTGCCAGCAGCCCGGTTCTTAATGGGGCCAACGTCCTGACTTTC | CASSPVLNGANVLTF
TRBJ1-5 | NA | TRBD1 | TRBV29-1 | TGCAGCGGCCGACAGGGGATGGATCGAAGCAATCAGCCCCAGCATTTT | CSGRQGMDRSNQPQHF
TRBJ2-7 | NA | TRBD1 | TRBV11-3 | TGTGCCAGCAGCTTAGACCCGACAGGGGTGGACGAGCAGTACTTC | CASSLDPTGVDEQYF
TRBJ2-7 | NA | TRBD1 | TRBV3-1/TRBV3-2 | TGTGCCAGCAGCCAGGCCGCGACAGGGGGCTACTCCTACGAGCAGTACTTC | CASSQAATGGYSYEQYF
TRBJ1-1 | NA | NA | TRBV4-3 | TGCGCCAGCAGCCAGCTACCGCGGGACACTGAAGCTTTCTTT | CASSQLPRDTEAFF
TRBJ1-2 | few | NA | TRBV19 | TGTGCCAGTAGTCTGACCTTTAACTATGGCTACACCTTC | CASSLTFNYGYTF
TRBJ1-5 | NA | TRBD1 | TRBV7-8 | TGTGCCAGCAGCCAGTCGGGACAGGGGGGGGATCAGCCCCAGCATTTT | CASSQSGQGGDQPQHF
TRBJ2-3 | NA | NA | TRBV14 | TGTGCCAGCAGCCAGCAGGCGACGCAGTATTTT | CASSQQATQYF
TRBJ1-1 | NA | NA | TRBV14 | TGTGCCAGCAGCCTACAAAAAAACACTGAAGCTTTCTTT | CASSLQKNTEAFF
TRBJ1-5 | NA | NA | TRBV6-6 | TGTGCCAGCAGACAACAGATTACGGGCAATCAGCCCCAGCATTTT | CASRQQITGNQPQHF
TRBJ2-7 | NA | NA | TRBV10-2 | TGCGCCGCGAGGGGGGCTGACTCCTACGAGCAGTACTTC | CAARGADSYEQYF
TRBJ1-5 | once | TRBD1 | TRBV28 | TGTGCCAGCAGTCTCGGACAGGGGTTCAGGCAGCCCCAGCATTTT | CASSLGQGFRQPQHF
TRBJ1-1 | few | NA | TRBV6-6 | TGTGCCAGCAGTAACTCGGGCGGCGAGAACACTGAAGCTTTCTTT | CASSNSGGENTEAFF
TRBJ2-5 | NA | TRBD2 | TRBV19 | TGTGCCAGTAGTCAACGCGGGACTAGGTATTACCAAGAGACCCAGTACTTC | CASSQRGTRYYQETQYF
TRBJ2-1 | NA | NA | TRBV11-3 | TGTGCCACCACTCAGGGCCTCTACAATGAGCAGTTCTTC | CATTQGLYNEQFF
TRBJ1-5 | NA | NA | TRBV20-1 | TGCAGTGCTAGTGGGCAGGGCCGGCAGCCCCAGCATTTT | CSASGQGRQPQHF
TRBJ1-5 | NA | NA | TRBV6-6 | TGTGCCAGCAGCCTTAGCAATCAGCCCCAGCATTTT | CASSLSNQPQHF
TRBJ1-2 | NA | NA | TRBV30 | TGTGCCTGGGAAGCCCTCGGACGGACTAACTATGGCTACACCTTC | CAWEALGRTNYGYTF
TRBJ1-5 | NA | NA | TRBV6-1 | TGTGCCAGCAGTGAAGCGCGTATCGGCAACCAGCATTTT | CASSEARIGNQHF
TRBJ1-5 | NA | NA | TRBV24-1 | TGTGCCACCAGTGAGCCCGGGGCCTCTCAGCCCCAGCATTTT | CATSEPGASQPQHF
TRBJ2-7 | NA | NA | TRBV5-5 | TGTGCCAGCAGCTCACACAGACAGGTTTCCTACGAGCAGTACTTC | CASSSHRQVSYEQYF
TRBJ1-4 | NA | NA | TRBV24-1 | TGTGCCACCAGTGATATCTATAATGAAAAACTGTTTTTT | CATSDIYNEKLFF
TRBJ2-2 | NA | NA | TRBV18 | TGTGCCAGCTCACCACCCGGACAAAACACCGGGGAGCTGTTTTTT | CASSPPGQNTGELFF
TRBJ1-2 | NA | TRBD1 | TRBV6-6 | TGTGCCAGCAGTAACAGGGGTACGGGGGGCTACACCTTC | CASSNRGTGGYTF
TRBJ1-4 | NA | NA | TRBV10-3 | TGTGCCATCACCTTCGCGGGGAGGGCTAATGAAAAACTGTTTTTT | CAITFAGRANEKLFF
TRBJ1-1 | NA | NA | TRBV7-2 | TGTGCCAGCAGCTCGACGAGGAACACTGAAGCTTTCTTT | CASSSTRNTEAFF
TRBJ1-2 | NA | TRBD1 | TRBV9 | TGTGCCAGCAGCGGAGAGGGGGCAATAACTTATGGCTACACCTTC | CASSGEGAITYGYTF
TRBJ2-7 | NA | NA | TRBV12-3/TRBV12-4 | TGTGCCAGCAGTAACCTCAGGGCCGAGCAGTACTTC | CASSNLRAEQYF
TRBJ1-2 | few | NA | TRBV19 | TGTGCCAGCGAAATCACAGGGTCGTATGGCTACACCTTC | CASEITGSYGYTF
TRBJ2-7 | NA | NA | TRBV27 | TGTGCCAGCAGTTTAGGGGCTTCAAGGGAGCAGTACTTC | CASSLGASREQYF